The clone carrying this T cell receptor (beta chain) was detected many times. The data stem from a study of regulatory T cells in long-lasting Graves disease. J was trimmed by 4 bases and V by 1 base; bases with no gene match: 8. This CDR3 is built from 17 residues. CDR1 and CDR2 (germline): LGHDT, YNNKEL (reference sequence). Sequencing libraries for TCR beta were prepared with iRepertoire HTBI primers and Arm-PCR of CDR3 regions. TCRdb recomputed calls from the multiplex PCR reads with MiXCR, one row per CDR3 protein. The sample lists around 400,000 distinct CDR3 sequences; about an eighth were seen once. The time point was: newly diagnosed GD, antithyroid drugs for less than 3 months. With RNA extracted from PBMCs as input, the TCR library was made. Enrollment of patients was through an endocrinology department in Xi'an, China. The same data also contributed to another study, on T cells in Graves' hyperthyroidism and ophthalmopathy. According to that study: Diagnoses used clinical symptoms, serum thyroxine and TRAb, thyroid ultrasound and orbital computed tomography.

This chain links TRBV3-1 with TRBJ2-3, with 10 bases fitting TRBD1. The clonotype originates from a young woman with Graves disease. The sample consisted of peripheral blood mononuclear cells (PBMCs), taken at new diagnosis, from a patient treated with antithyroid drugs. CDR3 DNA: TGTGCCAGCAGCCAAGCCGACAGGGGGCGGGCTTCAGATACGCAGTATTTT. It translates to CASSQADRGRASDTQYF.